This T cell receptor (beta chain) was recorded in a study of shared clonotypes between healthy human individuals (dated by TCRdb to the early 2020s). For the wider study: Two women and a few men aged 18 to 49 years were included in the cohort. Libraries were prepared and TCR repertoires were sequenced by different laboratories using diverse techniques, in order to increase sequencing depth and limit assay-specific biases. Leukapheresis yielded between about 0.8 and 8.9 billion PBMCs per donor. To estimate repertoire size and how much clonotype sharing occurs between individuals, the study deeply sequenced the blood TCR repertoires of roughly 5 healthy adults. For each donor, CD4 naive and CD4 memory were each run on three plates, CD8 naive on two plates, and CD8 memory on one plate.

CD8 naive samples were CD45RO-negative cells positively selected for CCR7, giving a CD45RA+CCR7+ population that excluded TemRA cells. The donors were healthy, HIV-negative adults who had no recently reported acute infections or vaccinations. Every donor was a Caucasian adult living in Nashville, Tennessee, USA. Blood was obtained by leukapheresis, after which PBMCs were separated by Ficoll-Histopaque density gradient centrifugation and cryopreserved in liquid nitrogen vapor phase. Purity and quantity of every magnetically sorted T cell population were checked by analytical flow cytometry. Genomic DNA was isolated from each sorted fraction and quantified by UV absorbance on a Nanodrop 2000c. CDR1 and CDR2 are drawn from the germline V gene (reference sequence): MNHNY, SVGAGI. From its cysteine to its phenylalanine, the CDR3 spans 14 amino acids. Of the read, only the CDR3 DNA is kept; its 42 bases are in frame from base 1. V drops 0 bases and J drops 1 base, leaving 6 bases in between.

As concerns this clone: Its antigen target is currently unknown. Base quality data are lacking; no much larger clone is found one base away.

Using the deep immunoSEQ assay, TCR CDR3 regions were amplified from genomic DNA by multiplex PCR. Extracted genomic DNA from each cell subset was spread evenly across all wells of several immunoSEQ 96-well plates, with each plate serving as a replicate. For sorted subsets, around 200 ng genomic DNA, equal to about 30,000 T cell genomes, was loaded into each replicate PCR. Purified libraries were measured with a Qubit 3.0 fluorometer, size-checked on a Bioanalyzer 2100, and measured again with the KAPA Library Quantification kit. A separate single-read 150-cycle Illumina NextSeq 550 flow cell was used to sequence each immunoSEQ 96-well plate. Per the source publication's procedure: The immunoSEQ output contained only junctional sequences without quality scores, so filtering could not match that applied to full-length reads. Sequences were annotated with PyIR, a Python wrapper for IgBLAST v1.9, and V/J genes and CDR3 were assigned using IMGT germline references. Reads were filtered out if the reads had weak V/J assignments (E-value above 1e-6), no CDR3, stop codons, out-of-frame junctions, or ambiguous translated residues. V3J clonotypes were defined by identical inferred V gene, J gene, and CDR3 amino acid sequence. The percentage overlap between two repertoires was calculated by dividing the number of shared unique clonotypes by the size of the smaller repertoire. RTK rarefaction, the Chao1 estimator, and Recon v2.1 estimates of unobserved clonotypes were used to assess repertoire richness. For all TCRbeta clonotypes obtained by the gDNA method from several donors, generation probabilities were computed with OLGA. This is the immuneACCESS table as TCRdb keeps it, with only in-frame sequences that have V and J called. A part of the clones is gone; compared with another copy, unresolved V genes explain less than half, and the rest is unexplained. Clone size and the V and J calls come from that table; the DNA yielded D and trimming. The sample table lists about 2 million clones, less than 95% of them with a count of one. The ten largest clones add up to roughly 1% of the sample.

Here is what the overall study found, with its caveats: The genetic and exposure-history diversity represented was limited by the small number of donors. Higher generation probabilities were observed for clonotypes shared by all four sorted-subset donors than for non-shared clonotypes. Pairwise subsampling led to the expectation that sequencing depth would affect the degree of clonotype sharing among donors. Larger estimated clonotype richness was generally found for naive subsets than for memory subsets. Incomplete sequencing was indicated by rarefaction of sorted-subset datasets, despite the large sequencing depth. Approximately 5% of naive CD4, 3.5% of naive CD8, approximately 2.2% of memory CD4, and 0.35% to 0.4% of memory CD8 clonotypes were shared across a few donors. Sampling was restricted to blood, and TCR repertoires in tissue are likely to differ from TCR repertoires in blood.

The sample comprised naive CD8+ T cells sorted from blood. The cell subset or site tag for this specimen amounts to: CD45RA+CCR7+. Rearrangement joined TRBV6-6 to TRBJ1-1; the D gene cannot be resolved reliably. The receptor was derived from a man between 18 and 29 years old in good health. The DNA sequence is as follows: TGTGCCAGCAGTTACTCTCGCCAGAACACTGAAGCTTTCTTT. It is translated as CASSYSRQNTEAFF.